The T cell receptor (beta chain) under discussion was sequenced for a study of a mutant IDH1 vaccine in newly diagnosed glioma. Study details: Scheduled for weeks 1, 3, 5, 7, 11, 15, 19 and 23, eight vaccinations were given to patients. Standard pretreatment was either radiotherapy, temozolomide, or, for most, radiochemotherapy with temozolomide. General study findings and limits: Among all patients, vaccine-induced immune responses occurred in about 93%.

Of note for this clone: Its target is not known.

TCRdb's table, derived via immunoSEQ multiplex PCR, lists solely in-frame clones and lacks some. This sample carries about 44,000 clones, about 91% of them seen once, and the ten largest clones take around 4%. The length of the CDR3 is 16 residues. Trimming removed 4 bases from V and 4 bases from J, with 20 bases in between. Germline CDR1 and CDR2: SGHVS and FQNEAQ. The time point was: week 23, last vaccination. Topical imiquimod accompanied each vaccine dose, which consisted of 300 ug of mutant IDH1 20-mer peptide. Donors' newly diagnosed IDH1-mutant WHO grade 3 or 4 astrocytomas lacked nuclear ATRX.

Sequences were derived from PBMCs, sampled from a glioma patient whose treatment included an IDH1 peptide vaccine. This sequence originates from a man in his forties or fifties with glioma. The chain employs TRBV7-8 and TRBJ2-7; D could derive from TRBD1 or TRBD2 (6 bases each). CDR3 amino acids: CASSSLGVDSGYEQYF. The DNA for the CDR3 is TGTGCCAGCAGCTCGTTAGGCGTGGACAGCGGGTACGAGCAGTACTTC.